Below are 5 T cell receptor beta chains sequenced from a single sample in a study of blood T cell repertoires in COVID-19. Clones were read by immunoSEQ multiplex PCR, and TCRdb kept only the in-frame ones, dropping some. Of 86,000 or so clones listed, roughly 82% are singletons. Sequencing was done on a sample of peripheral blood. These receptors were taken from a woman of 80 years or more with acute or convalescent COVID-19.

This chain joins TRBV28 and TRBJ2-3, with D tentatively TRBD2 (6 bases). The germline V and J ends were trimmed by 5 bases and 5 bases, with 17 bases remaining between them. Germline V gene lookup returns CDR1 MDHEN and CDR2 SYDVKM. The CDR3 has 15 amino acids. The DNA of the CDR3 is TGTGCCAGCAGTCGGCCTGGGCGGGAAGGAGATACGCAGTATTTT. Translating it yields CASSRPGREGDTQYF.

The rearrangement joins TRBV15 to TRBJ2-3, with 7 positions matching TRBD1. V lost 5 bases and J lost 3; bases outside the gene matches: 5. From germline, CDR1 is LNHNV and CDR2 YYDKDF (reference sequence). CDR3 length: 14 residues. CDR3 nucleotide sequence: TGTGCCACCAGCGGGGGACAGAAAACAGATACGCAGTATTTT. This gives the protein CATSGGQKTDTQYF.

This clone occurred once. The chain employs TRBV5-4 and TRBJ2-5; 7 nucleotides agree with TRBD2. Per germline, CDR1 SGHNT and CDR2 YYREEE (reference sequence). V was pared by 4 bases and J by 3 bases, with 9 bases of the junction left unmatched. CDR3 length: 15 residues. The CDR3 sequence is CASSHSGLAEETQYF. As DNA, the CDR3 is TGTGCCAGCAGCCACTCAGGGCTAGCGGAAGAGACCCAGTACTTC.

In this sample, this clone turned up a few times. The genes are TRBV7-9 and TRBJ1-2; perhaps TRBD1 as D (5 bases). The CDR3 covers 13 residues. In germline, CDR1 is SEHNR, CDR2 FQNEAQ (reference sequence). V was trimmed by 3 bases and J by 4 bases, leaving 9 bases between them. The DNA of the CDR3 is TGTGCCAGCAGCTTGGACACCTCCTATGGCTACACCTTC. As protein: CASSLDTSYGYTF.

The chain carries TRBV2 and TRBJ2-6, with 11 positions matching TRBD1. Germline assignment: CDR1 SNHLY and CDR2 FYNNEI. V was clipped by 7 bases and J by 4 bases; unmatched bases: 12. The CDR3 spans 18 residues. CDR3 DNA sequence: TGTGCCAGCATTTTGTTTGGACAGGGGGCGCGGGGGGCCAACGTCCTGACTTTC. This gives the protein CASILFGQGARGANVLTF.